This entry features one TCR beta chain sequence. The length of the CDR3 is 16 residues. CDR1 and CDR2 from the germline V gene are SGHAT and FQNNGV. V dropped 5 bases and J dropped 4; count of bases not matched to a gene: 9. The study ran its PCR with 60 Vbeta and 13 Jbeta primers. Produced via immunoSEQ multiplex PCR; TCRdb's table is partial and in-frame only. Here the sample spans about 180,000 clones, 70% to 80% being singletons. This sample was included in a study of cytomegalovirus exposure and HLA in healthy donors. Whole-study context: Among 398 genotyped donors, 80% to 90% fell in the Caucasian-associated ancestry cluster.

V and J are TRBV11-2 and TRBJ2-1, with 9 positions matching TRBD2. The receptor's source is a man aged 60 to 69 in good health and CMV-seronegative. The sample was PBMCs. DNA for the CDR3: TGTGCCAGCAGCGATATAGCGGGGGCGTCTTACAATGAGCAGTTCTTC. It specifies CASSDIAGASYNEQFF.